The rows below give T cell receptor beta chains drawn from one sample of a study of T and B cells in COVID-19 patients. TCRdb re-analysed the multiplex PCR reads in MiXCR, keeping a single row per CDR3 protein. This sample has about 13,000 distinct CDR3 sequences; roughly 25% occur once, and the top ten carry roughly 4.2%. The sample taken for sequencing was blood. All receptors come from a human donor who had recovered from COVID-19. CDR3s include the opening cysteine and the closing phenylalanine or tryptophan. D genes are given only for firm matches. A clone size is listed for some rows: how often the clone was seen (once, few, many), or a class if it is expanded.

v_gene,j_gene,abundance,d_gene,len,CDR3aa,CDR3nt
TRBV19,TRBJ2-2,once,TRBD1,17,CASSMKGQGATTGELFF,TGTGCCAGTAGTATGAAGGGACAGGGGGCGACCACCGGGGAGCTGTTTTTT
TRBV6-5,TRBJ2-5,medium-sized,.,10,CATGQETQYF,TGTGCCACCGGCCAAGAGACCCAGTACTTC
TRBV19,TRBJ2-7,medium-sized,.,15,CASTSSRGSSYEQYF,TGTGCCAGTACCTCCTCGAGGGGCAGCTCCTACGAGCAGTACTTC
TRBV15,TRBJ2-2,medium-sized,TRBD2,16,CATSRSLAATTGELFF,TGTGCCACCAGCAGAAGCCTAGCGGCCACCACCGGGGAGCTGTTTTTT
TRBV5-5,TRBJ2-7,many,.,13,CASSHRETYEQYF,TGTGCCAGCAGCCACCGGGAGACCTACGAGCAGTACTTC
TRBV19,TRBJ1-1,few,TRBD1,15,CASSIGRQGGNEAFF,TGTGCCAGTAGTATAGGGCGGCAGGGGGGGAATGAAGCTTTCTTT
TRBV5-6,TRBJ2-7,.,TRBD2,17,CASSLEPGLAGIYEQYF,TGTGCCAGCAGCTTAGAGCCGGGACTAGCGGGAATCTACGAGCAGTACTTC
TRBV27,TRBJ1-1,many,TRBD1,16,CASSFRTGGGNTEAFF,TGTGCCAGCAGTTTCCGGACAGGGGGCGGGAACACTGAAGCTTTCTTT
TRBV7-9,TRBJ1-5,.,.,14,CASSHGQSRQPQHF,TGTGCCAGCAGCCACGGGCAGTCCCGTCAGCCCCAGCATTTT
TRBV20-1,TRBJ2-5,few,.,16,CSARGIVGGHQETQYF,TGCAGTGCTAGGGGGATCGTGGGGGGACACCAAGAGACCCAGTACTTC
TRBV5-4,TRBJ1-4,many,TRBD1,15,CASSDGQGGNEKLFF,TGTGCCAGCAGCGATGGACAGGGGGGAAATGAAAAACTGTTTTTT
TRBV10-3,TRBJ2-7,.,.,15,CAISESEQGPDEQYF,TGTGCCATCAGTGAGTCGGAACAGGGACCAGACGAGCAGTACTTC
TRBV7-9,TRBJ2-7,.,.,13,CASSSPGPYEQYF,TGTGCCAGCAGCAGCCCCGGACCCTACGAGCAGTACTTC
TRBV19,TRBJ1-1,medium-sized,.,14,CASFSREGATEAFF,TGTGCCAGTTTCAGTCGGGAAGGGGCCACTGAAGCTTTCTTT
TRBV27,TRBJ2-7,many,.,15,CASSLSGEGTYEQYF,TGTGCCAGCAGTTTATCAGGAGAGGGGACCTACGAGCAGTACTTC